These 32 T cell receptor beta chains share one sample of origin, sequenced in a study of radiation and T cells in renal cell carcinoma. Repertoires were generated with immunoSEQ multiplex PCR, while TCRdb's copy carries only in-frame clones and drops some. Among approximately 120,000 clones listed, 81% were seen once. Time point specified: blood 2 weeks post-SBRT. Treatment defined: 15 Gy SBRT to primary tumor, nephrectomy 4 weeks later. Sequences were derived from blood, sampled from a patient whose treatment included radiotherapy and nephrectomy. Source of these receptors: a man in his fifties or sixties with renal cell carcinoma.

This clone was observed a handful of times. The chain links TRBV18 to TRBJ1-1, with 11 nucleotides matching TRBD1. V gave up 4 bases and J gave up 4 bases; unmatched junction bases: 5. The CDR3 runs 15 residues. Germline CDR1 and CDR2: KGHSH and LQKENI. The CDR3 spells CASSLPGTGGTEAFF. CDR3 DNA sequence: TGTGCCAGCTCACTACCCGGGACAGGGGGCACTGAAGCTTTCTTT.

The genes are TRBV6-5 and TRBJ1-2, with D perhaps matching TRBD1 (5 bases). This CDR3 has 14 residues. CDR1 is MNHEY and CDR2 is SVGAGI in the germline V gene. The V end lost 4 bases, the J end lost 1 base, and 10 bases lay between the germline ends. The CDR3 sequence: CASSLGRNNYGYTF. CDR3 bases: TGTGCCAGCAGTTTGGGACGGAATAACTATGGCTACACCTTC.

This chain connects TRBV7-9 to TRBJ1-1; D unclear. CDR3 length: 10 residues. In germline, CDR1 is SEHNR, CDR2 FQNEAQ (reference sequence). CDR3 nucleotide sequence: TGTGCATCGCGGGCGGCTGAAGCTTTCTTT. This codes for CASRAAEAFF.

This clone turned up a few times. The V and J genes are TRBV4-2 and TRBJ1-4; D remains unclear. Trimming removed 4 bases from V and 7 bases from J, with 16 bases in between. CDR3 length: 15 amino acids. The V gene's germline CDR1 is LGHNA and CDR2 YNFKEQ. The CDR3 coding sequence is TGTGCCAGCAGCCTCATGGTTCTCCAGCCTGAAAAACTGTTTTTT. This encodes CASSLMVLQPEKLFF.

The sample holds many counts of this clone. The J gene is TRBJ2-3, the V gene TRBV19; D gene unclear. There are 13 residues in the CDR3. V lost 8 bases and J lost 0, with 9 bases in between. Looked up from germline, CDR1 is LNHDA and CDR2 is SQIVND (reference sequence). The CDR3 here is CASGSSSTDTQYF. CDR3 nucleotides: TGTGCCAGTGGTAGTTCTAGCACAGATACGCAGTATTTT. The whole variable domain, filled in from reference TRBV19 and TRBJ2-3, reads DGGITQSPKYLFRKEGQNVTLSCEQNLNHDAMYWYRQDPGQGLRLIYYSQIVNDFQKGDIAEGYSVSREKKESFPLTVTSAQKNPTAFYLCASGSSSTDTQYFGPGTRLTVL.

This clone was detected once. This chain connects TRBV10-3 to TRBJ1-2; D is ambiguous. Trimming removed 6 bases from V and 1 base from J, with 15 bases in between. The CDR3 totals 15 residues. CDR1 and CDR2 from the germline V gene are ENHRY and SYGVKD. CDR3 DNA sequence: TGTGCCATCAGGGACGGCTCGCGGGATAACTATGGCTACACCTTC. It is translated as CAIRDGSRDNYGYTF.

This sequence joins TRBV5-1 and TRBJ1-2; 7 bases match TRBD1. The V segment lost 1 base and the J segment 4 bases; nucleotides outside the gene matches: 7. CDR1 and CDR2 (germline): SGHRS, YFSETQ. This CDR3 spans 15 amino acids. CDR3 sequence: CASSLNAGQVYGYTF. The CDR3 nucleotides are TGCGCCAGCAGCTTGAACGCCGGACAGGTCTATGGCTACACCTTC.

J is TRBJ1-2 and V is TRBV6-5; 8 bases fit TRBD1. The CDR3 sequence is 15 residues long. After removal of 2 bases from V and 7 bases from J, the junction contained 9 bases not matched to a gene. Germline CDR1 is MNHEY and CDR2 is SVGAGI. CDR3 nucleotides: TGTGCCAGCAGTTACACGTCACAGGGGGTGGGTGGCTACACCTTC. This gives the protein CASSYTSQGVGGYTF.

Note on this clone: At one of its ends the junction is not consistent with the germline gene, which may arise from a read error. The chain uses TRBV7-7 and TRBJ1-4; 8 bases fit TRBD1. The CDR3 contains 20 residues. The germline V gene has CDR1 SSHAT and CDR2 FNYEAQ (reference sequence). The CDR3 sequence is CASSLVGRTGKLPGTEKLFF. For the CDR3, the DNA is TGTGCTAGCAGCTTAGTTGGGAGGACAGGGAAACTCCCGGGAACTGAAAAACTGTTTTTT. Variable domain in full (rest from reference TRBV7-7 and TRBJ1-4): GAGVSQSPRYKVTKRGQDVTLRCDPISSHATLYWYQQALGQGPEFLTYFNYEAQPDKSGLPSDRFSAERPEGSISTLTIQRTEQRDSAMYRCASSLVGRTGKLPGTEKLFFGSGTQLSVL.

The count of this clone is one. The chain links TRBV7-9 to TRBJ2-7; TRBD1 matches at 9 bases. Germline V gene lookup returns CDR1 SEHNR and CDR2 FQNEAQ (reference sequence). The CDR3 length is 15 residues. The V gene end was trimmed by 4 bases and the J gene end by 5 bases; junction bases not matched to a gene: 9. The CDR3 DNA is TGTGCCAGCAGCTCCCAGGGACAGGGCCTCAACGAGCAGTACTTC. Protein product: CASSSQGQGLNEQYF.

This CDR3 reads CASSQGSVWVQETQYF. For the CDR3, the DNA is TGTGCCAGCAGCCAAGGGTCAGTATGGGTTCAAGAGACCCAGTACTTC. The chain is built from TRBV4-2 and TRBJ2-5; D ambiguous. Trimming removed 1 base from V and 2 bases from J, with 14 bases in between. The CDR3 contains 16 residues. Germline V gene sequence: CDR1 LGHNA, CDR2 YNFKEQ.

This rearrangement joins TRBV29-1 to TRBJ2-1; 7 bases agree with TRBD2. The CDR3 is made up of 16 amino acids. The V gene's germline CDR1 is SQVTM and CDR2 ANQGSEA. V shed 4 bases and J 6 bases; nucleotides not matched to a gene: 15. The CDR3 spells CSVAVGGGVSSNEQFF. DNA for the CDR3: TGCAGCGTTGCAGTGGGGGGGGGAGTATCATCCAATGAGCAGTTCTTC.

The V and J genes are TRBV11-2 and TRBJ2-1; the D is unclear. V lost 5 bases, J lost 6 bases, and 20 bases lay in between. The CDR3 contains 16 residues. Germline V gene lookup returns CDR1 SGHAT and CDR2 FQNNGV. CDR3 protein: CASSQRSRNLGNEQFF. CDR3 nucleotides: TGTGCCAGCAGCCAGAGGAGCCGAAACTTGGGCAATGAGCAGTTCTTC.

V gene TRBV1 combines with J gene TRBJ1-1. TRBV1 is designated a pseudogene. The CDR3 contains 17 residues. The CDR3 coding sequence is TGCACCAGCAGCCAAGATCATAGCCGCCCTTGGGCCACTGAAGCTTTCTTT. Translated: CTSSQDHSRPWATEAFF.

The sample holds a few counts of this clone. This chain joins TRBV10-3 and TRBJ1-2; D gene ambiguous. The CDR3 consists of 13 residues. Trimming removed 2 bases from V and 1 base from J, with 5 bases in between. The germline V gene has CDR1 ENHRY and CDR2 SYGVKD. This chain's CDR3 is CAISEPFNYGYTF. In nucleotides, the CDR3 is TGTGCCATCAGTGAGCCATTTAACTATGGCTACACCTTC.

The genes are TRBV11-1 and TRBJ2-5, with 9 bases fitting TRBD2. From germline, CDR1 is SGHAT and CDR2 FQDESV (reference sequence). The J segment lost 4 bases and the V segment lost 4 bases, leaving 7 bases of the junction unmatched. There are 15 residues in the CDR3. The CDR3 region has the DNA TGTGCCAGCAGCTCCCCTTATAGCGGGAGAGAGACCCAGTACTTC. This encodes CASSSPYSGRETQYF.

This clone was detected only a few times. The chain couples TRBV4-2 to TRBJ1-1; D is perhaps TRBD1 (5 bases). CDR3 length: 15 residues. The germline CDR1 and CDR2 sequences are LGHNA and YNFKEQ. Trimming shortened V by 7 bases and J by 2 bases, and 17 bases separated the two germline ends. The CDR3 loop is CASTRSDSTNTEAFF. CDR3 in DNA: TGTGCCAGCACCCGAAGTGACAGTACAAACACTGAAGCTTTCTTT.

V and J are TRBV30 and TRBJ1-2, with D uncertain. The CDR3 loop spans 13 amino acids. The germline V and J ends were trimmed by 3 bases and 2 bases, with 10 bases remaining between them. Germline CDR1 and CDR2: GTSNPN and SVGIG (reference sequence). The CDR3 DNA is TGTGCCTGGAGCGTACAGCGAAACTATGGCTACACCTTC. It specifies CAWSVQRNYGYTF.

The rearrangement uses TRBV7-8 and TRBJ2-3; D may be TRBD1 (5 bases). This CDR3 is built from 16 residues. Germline V lookup: CDR1 SGHVS, CDR2 FQNEAQ. The V end lost 0 bases, the J end lost 4 bases, and 14 bases lay between the germline ends. The CDR3 here is CASSLATVARPDTQYF. The CDR3 DNA sequence: TGTGCCAGCAGCTTAGCGACAGTTGCGAGACCAGATACGCAGTATTTT. The full variable domain, in which reference TRBV7-8 and TRBJ2-3 provide the parts outside the CDR3, is GAGVSQSPRYKVAKRGQDVALRCDPISGHVSLFWYQQALGQGPEFLTYFQNEAQLDKSGLPSDRFFAERPEGSVSTLKIQRTQQEDSAVYLCASSLATVARPDTQYFGPGTRLTVL.

The chain links TRBV10-3 to TRBJ1-2; TRBD1 is a possible D gene (5 bases). Looked up from germline, CDR1 is ENHRY and CDR2 is SYGVKD. Trimming shortened V by 2 bases and J by 5 bases, and 18 bases separated the two germline ends. The CDR3 totals 16 residues. The CDR3 sequence is CAISETSRGGEYGYTF. Here the CDR3 DNA reads TGTGCCATCAGTGAGACTAGTAGGGGCGGCGAATATGGCTACACCTTC.

This clone is a singleton in its sample. J is TRBJ2-1 and V is TRBV9; tentative D call: TRBD1 (5 bases). The CDR3 has 13 residues. The ends were cut back, 0 bases at V and 9 bases at J, with 10 bases in the middle. Germline CDR1 is SGDLS and CDR2 is YYNGEE. CDR3 DNA: TGTGCCAGCAGCGTAGCCCAGGGTGCTGAGCAGTTCTTC. Amino acids: CASSVAQGAEQFF.

This clone was observed a few times. The rearrangement uses TRBV5-4 and TRBJ1-5; D uncertain. The CDR3 loop spans 16 amino acids. Trimming shortened V by 3 bases and J by 0 bases, and 13 bases separated the two germline ends. CDR1 is SGHNT, CDR2 YYREEE, per germline (reference sequence). CDR3 coding DNA: TGTGCCAGCAGCTCGGCGGGTGGAAGTAGCAATCAGCCCCAGCATTTT. Residues: CASSSAGGSSNQPQHF.

This clone was seen a few times. The chain links TRBV4-3 to TRBJ2-1; TRBD2 matches at 7 bases. The CDR3 loop spans 13 amino acids. CDR1 is LGHNA, CDR2 YSLEER, per germline. The V gene end was trimmed by 1 base and the J gene end by 6 bases; junction bases not matched to a gene: 0. CDR3 in DNA: TGCGCCAGCAGCCAAGGGACTAGCAATGAGCAGTTCTTC. Protein sequence: CASSQGTSNEQFF.

The V and J genes are TRBV11-1 and TRBJ2-2; D perhaps matches TRBD1 (5 bases). The V end was cut by 0 bases, the J end by 2 bases, with 7 bases between. This CDR3 contains 15 residues. The V gene's germline CDR1 is SGHAT and CDR2 FQDESV (reference sequence). The chain's CDR3 is CASSLAWTNTGELFF. The CDR3 coding sequence is TGTGCCAGCAGCTTAGCATGGACAAACACCGGGGAGCTGTTTTTT. Supplemented by reference TRBV11-1 and TRBJ2-2, the full variable domain reads EAEVAQSPRYKITEKSQAVAFWCDPISGHATLYWYRQILGQGPELLVQFQDESVVDDSQLPKDRFSAERLKGVDSTLKIQPAELGDSAMYLCASSLAWTNTGELFFGEGSRLTVL.

A note on this clone: In the same sample, other DNA sequences code for this CDR3. The chain links TRBV28 to TRBJ1-2; D ambiguous. From germline, CDR1 is MDHEN and CDR2 SYDVKM. The CDR3 has 12 amino acids. V was pared by 5 bases and J by 4 bases, with 8 bases between. Here the CDR3 reads CASSLRSYGYTF. CDR3 sequence (DNA): TGTGCCAGCAGTCTACGGTCCTATGGCTACACCTTC.

The chain couples TRBV27 to TRBJ1-4; D is possibly TRBD1 (5 bases). CDR1 and CDR2 from the germline V gene are MNHEY and SMNVEV (reference sequence). This CDR3 has 14 residues. V dropped 3 bases and J dropped 8 bases, with 13 bases sitting between them. The CDR3: CASSFQGLGEKLFF. DNA of the CDR3: TGTGCCAGCAGTTTTCAGGGACTAGGCGAAAAACTGTTTTTT.

The V call is TRBV9, the J call TRBJ2-7; perhaps TRBD1 as D (5 bases). V shed 0 bases and J shed 1 base, with 8 bases lying between them. The CDR3 totals 14 residues. CDR1 is SGDLS and CDR2 is YYNGEE in the germline V gene. CDR3 region: CASSVETGSYEQYF. For the CDR3, the DNA is TGTGCCAGCAGCGTAGAAACAGGTTCCTACGAGCAGTACTTC.

V is TRBV28 and J is TRBJ2-3, with 9 nucleotides matching TRBD2. The germline gives CDR1 MDHEN, CDR2 SYDVKM. The V gene end was trimmed by 7 bases and the J gene end by 4 bases; junction bases not matched to a gene: 6. The CDR3 has 14 residues. The CDR3 loop is CASTRAGGADTQYF. In DNA form, the CDR3 reads TGTGCCAGCACTAGAGCGGGAGGAGCAGATACGCAGTATTTT. The whole variable domain, filled in from reference TRBV28 and TRBJ2-3, reads DVKVTQSSRYLVKRTGEKVFLECVQDMDHENMFWYRQDPGLGLRLIYFSYDVKMKEKGDIPEGYSVSREKKERFSLILESASTNQTSMYLCASTRAGGADTQYFGPGTRLTVL.

The J gene is TRBJ2-7, the V gene TRBV29-1, with 9 bases lining up with TRBD2. CDR1 SQVTM and CDR2 ANQGSEA come from the germline V gene. The J segment lost 1 base and the V segment lost 4 bases, leaving 8 bases of the junction unmatched. The CDR3 totals 15 residues. Written as DNA, the CDR3 is TGCAGCGTTGTGGCCGGGACTAGCATGTCCTACGAGCAGTACTTC. Its protein product is CSVVAGTSMSYEQYF.

The rearrangement links TRBV20-1 to TRBJ1-2; no definite D call. Germline V gene data show CDR1 as DFQATT and CDR2 as SNEGSKA (reference sequence). CDR3 length equals 11 residues. The V and J ends lost 2 bases and 7 bases respectively, with 8 bases between them. In DNA, the CDR3 is TGCAGTGCTAGAAGCAGCTGTGGCTACACCTTC. Encoded protein: CSARSSCGYTF.

This clone has only a few counts. V and J are TRBV6-1 and TRBJ2-3; 8 positions agree with TRBD1. Germline CDR1 is MNHNS and CDR2 is SASEGT. V shed 2 bases, J shed 6 bases, and the junction held 7 bases outside the gene matches. This CDR3 is built from 15 residues. The CDR3 region has the DNA TGTGCCAGCAGTGAAAACAGGGGGTTTGGGGATACGCAGTATTTT. Translated: CASSENRGFGDTQYF.

This sequence joins TRBV2 and TRBJ2-7; tentatively, D is TRBD1 (5 bases). This CDR3 has 12 amino acids. Trimming removed 3 bases from V and 4 bases from J, with 7 bases in between. CDR1 and CDR2 from the germline V gene are SNHLY and FYNNEI. The CDR3 DNA is TGTGCCAGCAGTGACAGGGTATACGAGCAGTACTTC. This translates into CASSDRVYEQYF.